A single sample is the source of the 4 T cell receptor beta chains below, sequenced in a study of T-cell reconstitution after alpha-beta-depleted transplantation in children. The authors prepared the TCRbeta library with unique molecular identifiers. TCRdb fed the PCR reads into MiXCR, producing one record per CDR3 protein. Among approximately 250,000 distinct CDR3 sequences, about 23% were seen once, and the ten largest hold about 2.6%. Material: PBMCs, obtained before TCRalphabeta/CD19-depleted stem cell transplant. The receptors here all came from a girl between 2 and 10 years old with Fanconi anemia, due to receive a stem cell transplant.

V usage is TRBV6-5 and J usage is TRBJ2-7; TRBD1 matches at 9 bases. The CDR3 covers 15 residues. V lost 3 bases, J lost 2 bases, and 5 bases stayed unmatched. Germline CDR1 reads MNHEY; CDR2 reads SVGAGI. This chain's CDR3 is CASSYSRDRAYEQYF. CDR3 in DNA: TGTGCCAGCAGTTATAGTCGGGACAGGGCCTACGAGCAGTACTTC.

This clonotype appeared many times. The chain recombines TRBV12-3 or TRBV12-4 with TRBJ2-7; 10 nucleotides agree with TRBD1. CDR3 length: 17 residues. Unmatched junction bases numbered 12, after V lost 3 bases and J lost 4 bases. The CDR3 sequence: CASSLTKTGTGAYEQYF. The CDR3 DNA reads TGTGCCAGCAGTTTGACTAAGACCGGGACAGGGGCATACGAGCAGTACTTC.

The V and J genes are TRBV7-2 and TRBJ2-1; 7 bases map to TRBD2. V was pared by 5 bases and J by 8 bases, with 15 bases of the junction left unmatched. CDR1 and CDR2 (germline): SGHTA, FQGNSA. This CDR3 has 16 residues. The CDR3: CASSTWGRVSHDEQFF. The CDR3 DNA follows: TGTGCCAGCAGCACCTGGGGGAGGGTTAGTCACGATGAGCAGTTCTTC.

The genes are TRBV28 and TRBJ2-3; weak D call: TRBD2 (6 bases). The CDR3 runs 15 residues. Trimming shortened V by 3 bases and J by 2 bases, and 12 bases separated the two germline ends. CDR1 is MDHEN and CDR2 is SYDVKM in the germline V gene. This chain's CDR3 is CASSFFGGTTDTQYF. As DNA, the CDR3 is TGTGCCAGCAGTTTCTTCGGCGGGACCACAGATACGCAGTATTTT.